Each of the 28 T cell receptor beta chains below was sequenced from the same sample in a study of vaccination and CD4 T cells after COVID-19. These receptors are not linked to any known antigen. Treatment specified: roughly 10-day PBMC culture with coronavirus spike peptide pools or control peptides (ViraFEST assay). At the Johns Hopkins FTIC core, DNA taken from cultured CD4+ T cells was sequenced by way of the Oncomine TCR Beta short-read assay. TCRdb used MiXCR to reprocess the PCR reads, holding one entry per CDR3 protein. The sample lists more than 15,000 distinct CDR3 sequences, around three fifths occurring once. Specimen: CD4+ T cells from blood, cultured in vitro. Every receptor here comes from a human donor who had recovered from COVID-19.

The V and J genes are TRBV7-2 and TRBJ2-7; 10 positions match TRBD2. The CDR3 runs to 14 residues. V lost 6 bases to trimming and J lost 3 bases; unmatched junction nucleotides: 5. CDR1 is SGHTA and CDR2 is FQGNSA in the germline V gene. CDR3 residues: CASRSEREGYEQYF. The CDR3 DNA reads TGTGCCAGCAGGTCTGAGCGGGAGGGCTACGAGCAGTACTTC.

This clonotype was seen only a few times. The CDR3 sequence is CSAGFWAGEQETQYF. CDR3 coding DNA: TGCAGTGCCGGATTTTGGGCAGGCGAACAAGAGACCCAGTACTTC. This chain joins TRBV20-1 and TRBJ2-5, with D unresolved. The ends were cut back, 6 bases at V and 2 bases at J, with 19 bases in the middle. Germline V gene sequence: CDR1 DFQATT, CDR2 SNEGSKA (reference sequence). This CDR3 region has 15 residues.

The chain recombines TRBV7-9 with TRBJ2-4; D uncertain. This CDR3 spans 15 amino acids. Germline V gene lookup returns CDR1 SEHNR and CDR2 FQNEAQ (reference sequence). Between the trimmed V and J ends, which lost 5 bases and 0 bases, there was a span of 11 bases. The CDR3, as DNA: TGTGCCAGCAGCCGCCTCACCCTAGCCAAAAACATTCAGTACTTC. It encodes CASSRLTLAKNIQYF.

The chain recombines TRBV5-4 with TRBJ1-3, with TRBD1 identical over 8 bases. Germline V gene lookup returns CDR1 SGHNT and CDR2 YYREEE (reference sequence). Losses at the gene ends were 0 bases for V and 7 bases for J; bases not matched to a gene: 3. CDR3 length: 14 amino acids. The chain's CDR3 is CASSLGTGTNTIYF. As DNA, the CDR3 is TGTGCCAGCAGCTTGGGGACAGGGACCAACACCATATATTTT.

The chain recombines TRBV11-3 with TRBJ1-1; maybe TRBD1 (6 bases). This CDR3 has 16 amino acids. CDR1 and CDR2 from the germline V gene are SGHNT and YENEEA. The germline V and J ends were trimmed by 1 base and 7 bases, with 19 bases remaining between them. The CDR3 DNA sequence: TGTGCCAGCAGCTTAGGACGGGGCCGGGACACCATTGAAGCTTTCTTT. It yields the protein CASSLGRGRDTIEAFF.

The chain combines TRBV7-9 with TRBJ1-4; tentative D call: TRBD1 (6 bases). Deletions cut 5 bases from V and 10 bases from J, with 20 bases between. The CDR3 has 15 residues. Germline V gene data show CDR1 as SEHNR and CDR2 as FQNEAQ (reference sequence). The CDR3 nucleotides read TGTGCCAGCAGCCCTAGTCGAGCAGGGGAACTAAAACTGTTTTTT. Translated, it gives CASSPSRAGELKLFF.

J is TRBJ1-1 and V is TRBV29-1, with D possibly being TRBD1 (6 bases). Germline CDR1 is SQVTM and CDR2 is ANQGSEA. V dropped 7 bases and J dropped 11 bases, with 20 bases sitting between them. This CDR3 has 12 amino acids. The chain's CDR3 is CSAHIPGQSAFF. In DNA form, the CDR3 reads TGCAGCGCTCACATTCCGGGACAAAGTGCTTTCTTT.

This chain connects TRBV2 to TRBJ2-2, with a weak D call TRBD1 (5 bases). The V gene's germline CDR1 is SNHLY and CDR2 FYNNEI. The CDR3 totals 14 residues. Trimming cost V 6 bases and J 5 bases, with 13 bases left between them. The CDR3 nucleotides read TGTGCCAGCAGAGAGGACACTTTGACCGGGGAGCTGTTTTTT. As protein: CASREDTLTGELFF.

This clonotype turned up a few times. This sequence joins TRBV4-1 and TRBJ2-7; the D gene could be TRBD1 or TRBD2 (6 bases each). CDR1 and CDR2 (germline): MGHRA, YSYEKL. With 2 bases removed from V and 0 bases from J, the gap between germline ends came to 17 bases. The CDR3 is 17 residues long. CDR3 sequence reads: CASSQTLVRGPSYEQYF. CDR3 sequence (DNA): TGCGCCAGCAGCCAAACCCTCGTCCGGGGGCCCTCCTACGAGCAGTACTTC.

The gene calls are TRBV12-3 or TRBV12-4 and TRBJ1-1; TRBD1 might be the D (5 bases). This CDR3 is built from 16 residues. Trimming cost V 4 bases and J 1 base, with 16 bases left between them. CDR3 in amino acids: CASSSFRGSSNTEAFF. CDR3 nucleotide sequence: TGTGCCAGCAGTTCCTTCCGGGGCTCTTCGAACACTGAAGCTTTCTTT.

In nucleotides, the CDR3 is TGTGCCTGGAGTCGGGGCAAAGGGGCTTTCTTT. This encodes CAWSRGKGAFF. The rearrangement uses TRBV30 and TRBJ1-1; the D gene is possibly TRBD1 (5 bases). The CDR3 totals 11 residues. Trimming stripped 2 bases from V and 11 bases from J, with 12 bases between. The germline V gene encodes CDR1 GTSNPN and CDR2 SVGIG (reference sequence).

The rearrangement uses TRBV7-9 and TRBJ1-1, with a tentative D call TRBD1 (6 bases). V was cut by 4 bases and J by 0 bases, with 9 bases left in between. The length of the CDR3 is 14 residues. Germline V CDR1 and CDR2: SEHNR, FQNEAQ (reference sequence). The CDR3 here is CASSSGQLNTEAFF. CDR3 bases: TGTGCCAGCAGCTCCGGACAGCTGAACACTGAAGCTTTCTTT.

This chain links TRBV25-1 with TRBJ1-1; 7 bases align to TRBD1. In germline, CDR1 is MGHDK, CDR2 SYGVNS. V lost 7 bases and J lost 1; bases outside the gene matches: 3. The CDR3 extends over 13 amino acids. Here the CDR3 reads CASIRGGNTEAFF. In DNA, the CDR3 is TGTGCCAGCATCAGGGGGGGGAACACTGAAGCTTTCTTT.

The genes are TRBV6-1 and TRBJ1-5, with 10 bases identical to TRBD1. Trimming took 5 bases from V and 4 from J; bases not matched to a gene: 8. CDR3 size: 16 residues. CDR1 and CDR2 (germline): MNHNS, SASEGT. The DNA for the CDR3 is TGTGCCAGCAGTCTTATAGGGACAGGGGAAAATCAGCCCCAGCATTTT. Amino acids: CASSLIGTGENQPQHF.

The chain recombines TRBV6-1 with TRBJ2-1; 11 nucleotides align to TRBD2. V shed 5 bases and J 7 bases; nucleotides not matched to a gene: 7. The length of the CDR3 is 15 residues. CDR1 and CDR2 (germline): MNHNS, SASEGT. The CDR3 region has the DNA TGTGCCAGCAGTAAAACTAGCGGGAGTTGGAATGAGCAGTTCTTC. Translating it yields CASSKTSGSWNEQFF.

The chain uses TRBV4-3 and TRBJ2-3; 15 bases align to TRBD2. Germline values: CDR1 LGHNA, CDR2 YSLEER. The CDR3 is 19 amino acids. J lost 2 bases, V lost 1 base, and 7 bases had no gene match. This CDR3 reads CASSQVAGLAGGYTDTQYF. CDR3 sequence (DNA): TGCGCCAGCAGCCAAGTGGCAGGACTAGCGGGAGGGTACACAGATACGCAGTATTTT.

The chain is built from TRBV5-6 and TRBJ1-5; 7 bases match TRBD1. Germline V gene data show CDR1 as SGHDT and CDR2 as YYEEEE. Germline trimming cut 4 bases from V and 6 bases from J; bases unmatched to any gene: 10. The length of the CDR3 is 15 residues. The CDR3: CASSLGTDWAQPQHF. CDR3 in DNA: TGTGCCAGCAGCCTTGGGACAGACTGGGCTCAGCCCCAGCATTTT.

The chain recombines TRBV20-1 with TRBJ2-7, with 9 bases identical to TRBD1. Trimming removed 6 bases from V and 5 bases from J; junction bases left unmatched: 5. Per the germline V gene, CDR1 is DFQATT and CDR2 is SNEGSKA (reference sequence). The CDR3 consists of 12 residues. The CDR3 is CSATGQGDEQYF. CDR3 bases: TGCAGTGCCACGGGACAGGGAGACGAGCAGTACTTC.

This clonotype was counted only a few times. The chain's CDR3 is CASRLGGRVQPQHF. In nucleotides, the CDR3 is TGTGCCAGCAGGTTGGGGGGGCGGGTTCAGCCCCAGCATTTT. The chain uses TRBV28 and TRBJ1-5; D possibly corresponds to TRBD1 (6 bases). The CDR3 has 14 amino acids. Germline assignment: CDR1 MDHEN and CDR2 SYDVKM. V gave up 6 bases and J gave up 6 bases, with 15 bases separating them.

J is TRBJ1-2 and V is TRBV7-3, with 8 bases aligning to TRBD1. The CDR3 sequence is 14 residues long. The V gene end was trimmed by 5 bases and the J gene end by 6 bases; junction bases not matched to a gene: 8. Germline CDR1 reads SGHTA; CDR2 reads FQGTGA. This CDR3 reads CASSNRQGRDGYTF. For the CDR3, the DNA is TGTGCCAGCAGCAATAGACAGGGGCGAGATGGCTACACCTTC.

This chain uses TRBV7-9 with TRBJ1-3; a weak D match, TRBD1 (5 bases). The length of the CDR3 is 15 residues. The V gene's germline CDR1 is SEHNR and CDR2 FQNEAQ (reference sequence). V lost 2 bases, J lost 2 bases, and 10 bases lay in between. DNA for the CDR3: TGTGCCAGCAGCTTATTGAGGGGAACTGGAAACACCATATATTTT. Translated, it gives CASSLLRGTGNTIYF.

The chain joins TRBV7-8 to TRBJ2-2; 9 bases map to TRBD2. V shed 5 bases and J 6 bases; nucleotides not matched to a gene: 13. The CDR3 has 17 residues. The germline gives CDR1 SGHVS, CDR2 FQNEAQ. CDR3 region: CASSAWIAGEGAGELFF. As DNA, the CDR3 is TGTGCCAGCAGCGCCTGGATAGCGGGAGAAGGAGCCGGGGAGCTGTTTTTT.

The chain links TRBV6-1 to TRBJ2-7; D may match TRBD1 or TRBD2 (5 bases each). CDR1 and CDR2 from the germline V gene are MNHNS and SASEGT. V was clipped by 4 bases and J by 7 bases, with 23 bases between them. This CDR3 is 16 amino acids long. The chain's CDR3 is CASSVNPSGPQQEQYF. CDR3 coding DNA: TGTGCCAGCAGTGTCAACCCTTCGGGGCCCCAGCAGGAGCAGTACTTC.

This clonotype showed up just a few times. The rearrangement links TRBV7-8 to TRBJ2-3; the match to TRBD2 covers 10 bases. The V gene end was trimmed by 5 bases and the J gene end by 0 bases; junction bases not matched to a gene: 5. Per germline, CDR1 SGHVS and CDR2 FQNEAQ. CDR3 length equals 16 residues. The CDR3 DNA sequence: TGTGCCAGCAGCAAACAGACTAGCGGGAGCACAGATACGCAGTATTTT. Translating gives CASSKQTSGSTDTQYF. The full variable domain, completed using reference TRBV7-8 and TRBJ2-3, is GAGVSQSPRYKVAKRGQDVALRCDPISGHVSLFWYQQALGQGPEFLTYFQNEAQLDKSGLPSDRFFAERPEGSVSTLKIQRTQQEDSAVYLCASSKQTSGSTDTQYFGPGTRLTVL.

A few counts support this clonotype. This chain links TRBV6-1 with TRBJ2-1; D ambiguous. The CDR3 contains 16 residues. Germline-derived CDR1 and CDR2 are MNHNS and SASEGT. V shed 3 bases and J shed 0 bases, with 12 bases lying between them. CDR3 amino acids: CASSEGLKVSYNEQFF. The CDR3 DNA follows: TGTGCCAGCAGTGAGGGTCTGAAGGTCTCCTACAATGAGCAGTTCTTC.

The V and J genes are TRBV11-3 and TRBJ2-5; TRBD1 matches 7 bases. This CDR3 has 14 amino acids. CDR1 and CDR2 (germline): SGHNT, YENEEA. The trim removed 5 bases at V and 2 bases at J, leaving 5 bases unmatched. CDR3 nucleotide sequence: TGTGCCAGCAGCGATGGACAGGATCAAGAGACCCAGTACTTC. Translated, it gives CASSDGQDQETQYF.

The chain employs TRBV7-2 and TRBJ2-4; the match to TRBD2 covers 10 bases. The germline V gene encodes CDR1 SGHTA and CDR2 FQGNSA. The CDR3 length is 16 residues. After removal of 5 bases from V and 6 bases from J, the junction contained 10 bases not matched to a gene. CDR3 loop: CASSGEAGGGVNIQYF. CDR3 bases: TGTGCCAGCAGCGGAGAAGCGGGAGGGGGAGTAAACATTCAGTACTTC.

This rearrangement joins TRBV2 to TRBJ2-1; D unresolved. The CDR3 is 15 residues long. The V end lost 6 bases, the J end lost 0 bases, and 12 bases lay between the germline ends. The V gene's germline CDR1 is SNHLY and CDR2 FYNNEI. For the CDR3, the DNA is TGTGCCAGCAGGAAGGACGGAAGCTCCTACAATGAGCAGTTCTTC. Amino acid sequence: CASRKDGSSYNEQFF.